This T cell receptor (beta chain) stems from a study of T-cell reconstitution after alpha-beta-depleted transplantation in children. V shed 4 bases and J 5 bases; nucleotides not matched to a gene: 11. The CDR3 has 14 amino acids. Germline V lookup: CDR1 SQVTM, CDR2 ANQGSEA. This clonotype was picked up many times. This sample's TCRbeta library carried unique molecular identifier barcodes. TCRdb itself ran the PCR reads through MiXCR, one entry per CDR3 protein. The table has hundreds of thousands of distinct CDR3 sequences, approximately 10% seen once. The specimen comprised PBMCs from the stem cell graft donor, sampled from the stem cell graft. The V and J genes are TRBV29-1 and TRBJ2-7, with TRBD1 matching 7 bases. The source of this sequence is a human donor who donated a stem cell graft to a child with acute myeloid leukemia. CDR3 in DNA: TGCAGCGTTGTTTTGCCAGGGGGTTTCCACGAGCAGTACTTC. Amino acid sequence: CSVVLPGGFHEQYF.